The 32 T cell receptor beta chains reported below all come from one sample, sequenced in a study of PD-L1 blockade in urothelial cancer. Sequencing was performed with immunoSEQ multiplex PCR; in TCRdb, only in-frame clones are kept and a portion is missing. The table has about 38,000 clones, 70% to 90% seen once. The time point here: peripheral blood 6 weeks after treatment start. The sequencing here drew on PBMCs, taken around atezolizumab (anti-PD-L1) treatment. These receptors all stem from a man aged 60-69 years with urothelial cancer.

With regard to this clone: The junction shows a germline mismatch at one end, possibly a read error. The V gene is TRBV10-3, the J gene TRBJ1-5; maybe TRBD1 (5 bases). Germline V gene lookup returns CDR1 ENHRY and CDR2 SYGVKD. This CDR3 is 12 amino acids long. The CDR3 region is CAISESGHRKLF. The CDR3 DNA sequence: TGTGCCATCAGTGAATCCGGACACCGAAAGCTTTTT.

The J gene is TRBJ2-2, the V gene TRBV15, with TRBD2 matching 8 bases. Losses at the gene ends were 3 bases for V and 5 bases for J; bases not matched to a gene: 5. Germline lookup yields CDR1 LNHNV and CDR2 YYDKDF (reference sequence). The length of the CDR3 is 15 residues. This chain's CDR3 is CATSRLLAVTGELFF. CDR3 in DNA: TGTGCCACCAGCAGGTTACTAGCGGTTACCGGGGAGCTGTTTTTT.

In its sample, this clone was seen once. The CDR3 loop is CASSQEKREGEQYF. The CDR3 coding sequence is TGTGCCAGCAGCCAAGAAAAGCGGGAGGGAGAGCAGTACTTC. The V gene is TRBV4-2, the J gene TRBJ2-7; 10 bases line up with TRBD2. Germline trimming cut 0 bases from V and 7 bases from J; bases unmatched to any gene: 3. The germline CDR1 and CDR2 sequences are LGHNA and YNFKEQ. This CDR3 region has 14 residues.

The chain is built from TRBV29-1 and TRBJ1-1; TRBD1 matches at 8 bases. V lost 6 bases to trimming and J lost 0 bases; unmatched junction nucleotides: 3. The germline gives CDR1 SQVTM, CDR2 ANQGSEA. The CDR3 covers 13 residues. The CDR3 protein is CSVWTGLNTEAFF. The CDR3 region has the DNA TGCAGCGTCTGGACAGGGCTGAACACTGAAGCTTTCTTT. The full variable domain, its missing parts supplied by reference TRBV29-1 and TRBJ1-1, is SAVISQKPSRDICQRGTSLTIQCQVDSQVTMMFWYRQQPGQSLTLIATANQGSEATYESGFVIDKFPISRPNLTFSTLTVSNMSPEDSSIYLCSVWTGLNTEAFFGQGTRLTVV.

There are a few counts of this clone. V is TRBV5-1 and J is TRBJ1-1; 7 bases are a match to TRBD1. CDR1 and CDR2 from the germline V gene are SGHRS and YFSETQ. After removal of 2 bases from V and 8 bases from J, the junction contained 3 bases not matched to a gene. CDR3 length equals 12 residues. CDR3 DNA sequence: TGCGCCAGCAGCTTCGCACAGGGGGAAGCTTTCTTT. This codes for CASSFAQGEAFF.

V and J are TRBV7-8 and TRBJ2-2; D not certain. Deletions cut 2 bases from V and 7 bases from J, with 8 bases between. This CDR3 has 13 residues. The germline V gene has CDR1 SGHVS and CDR2 FQNEAQ. The DNA for the CDR3 is TGTGCCAGCAGCTTATTACTTGGCGGGGAGCTGTTTTTT. This codes for CASSLLLGGELFF. Supplemented by reference TRBV7-8 and TRBJ2-2, the full variable domain reads GAGVSQSPRYKVAKRGQDVALRCDPISGHVSLFWYQQALGQGPEFLTYFQNEAQLDKSGLPSDRFFAERPEGSVSTLKIQRTQQEDSAVYLCASSLLLGGELFFGEGSRLTVL.

J is TRBJ2-7 and V is TRBV11-2; D perhaps matches TRBD1 (5 bases). CDR3 length: 16 amino acids. V was trimmed by 6 bases and J by 6 bases, leaving 24 bases between them. CDR1 and CDR2 (germline): SGHAT, FQNNGV. The CDR3 DNA reads TGTGCCAGCAGGCAGACCACAGGCATTCCCCCGGCCGAGCAGTACTTC. This translates into CASRQTTGIPPAEQYF.

The chain combines TRBV27 with TRBJ1-1; D is uncertain. V lost 2 bases, J lost 5 bases, and 12 bases lay in between. CDR3 size: 14 residues. Germline CDR1 MNHEY, CDR2 SMNVEV (reference sequence). For the CDR3, the DNA is TGTGCCAGCAGTTTAGCGGAGGTGAGGACTGAAGCTTTCTTT. It encodes CASSLAEVRTEAFF.

The chain uses TRBV5-1 and TRBJ2-7; D not resolved. CDR1 and CDR2 from the germline V gene are SGHRS and YFSETQ. The CDR3 covers 14 residues. V was shortened by 4 bases and J by 0 bases, with 11 bases between the two germline ends. The CDR3 DNA reads TGCGCCAGCAGCGTGGAGAAGAGCTCCTACGAGCAGTACTTC. It specifies CASSVEKSSYEQYF.

The chain joins TRBV5-1 to TRBJ1-3; no reliable D call. The CDR3 is made up of 14 amino acids. Germline loops: CDR1 SGHRS, CDR2 YFSETQ. V was shortened by 4 bases and J by 4 bases, with 12 bases between the two germline ends. CDR3 nucleotide sequence: TGCGCCAGCAGCCCGGGAGAGGGCGGAAACACCATATATTTT. Protein product: CASSPGEGGNTIYF.

The genes are TRBV5-6 and TRBJ2-6; D gene unclear. Germline values: CDR1 SGHDT, CDR2 YYEEEE. Trimming shortened V by 1 base and J by 2 bases, and 7 bases separated the two germline ends. The CDR3 is 15 amino acids. The chain's CDR3 is CASSLLVTGANVLTF. In DNA, the CDR3 is TGTGCCAGCAGCTTGTTAGTGACTGGGGCCAACGTCCTGACTTTC.

This clone has just one count. This rearrangement joins TRBV7-9 to TRBJ1-4, with 9 bases fitting TRBD1. This CDR3 contains 14 residues. Germline CDR1 SEHNR, CDR2 FQNEAQ (reference sequence). The V gene end was trimmed by 5 bases and the J gene end by 8 bases; junction bases not matched to a gene: 6. The CDR3: CASSPGQGTEKLFF. CDR3 nucleotide sequence: TGTGCCAGCAGCCCGGGACAGGGTACCGAAAAACTGTTTTTT.

The chain uses TRBV30 and TRBJ1-2; 7 positions match TRBD1. The V and J ends lost 2 bases and 5 bases, in that order; junction bases with no gene match: 5. This CDR3 comprises 13 residues. The germline V gene has CDR1 GTSNPN and CDR2 SVGIG (reference sequence). The chain's CDR3 is CAWSRDRPYGYTF. CDR3 sequence (DNA): TGTGCCTGGAGTCGGGACAGACCATATGGCTACACCTTC.

The gene calls are TRBV10-2 and TRBJ2-1; TRBD2 matches 13 bases. The V gene's germline CDR1 is WSHSY and CDR2 SAAADI. The CDR3 loop spans 16 amino acids. The V segment lost 1 base and the J segment 10 bases; nucleotides outside the gene matches: 7. CDR3 DNA sequence: TGCGCCAGCAGTGAGTTCGGGACTAGCGGGAATGGGGAGCAGTTCTTC. This codes for CASSEFGTSGNGEQFF.

The chain joins TRBV6-6 to TRBJ1-1; no definite D call. From germline, CDR1 is MNHNY and CDR2 SVGAGI (reference sequence). The V end lost 2 bases, the J end lost 1 base, and 14 bases lay between the germline ends. The CDR3 has 16 residues. CDR3 nucleotide sequence: TGTGCCAGCAGTTACCCAAACAACCTCAAGAACACTGAAGCTTTCTTT. Its protein product is CASSYPNNLKNTEAFF.

V usage is TRBV5-5 and J usage is TRBJ1-5; D remains ambiguous. Trimming left V 5 bases short and J 1 base short, with 13 bases between. Germline V gene lookup returns CDR1 SGHKS and CDR2 YYEKEE (reference sequence). CDR3 length: 15 amino acids. CDR3 residues: CASSFRGGSNQPQHF. The CDR3 region has the DNA TGTGCCAGCAGTTTTCGGGGTGGCAGCAATCAGCCCCAGCATTTT.

The chain has TRBV7-9 and TRBJ1-3; 10 bases are a match to TRBD1. The junction had 7 bases not matched to a gene; V was cut back by 5 bases and J by 0 bases. Germline V gene data show CDR1 as SEHNR and CDR2 as FQNEAQ (reference sequence). This CDR3 spans 17 amino acids. CDR3 DNA sequence: TGTGCCAGCAGCCGATCGGGACAGGGGATCTCTGGAAACACCATATATTTT. Translating it yields CASSRSGQGISGNTIYF.

The chain couples TRBV6-1 to TRBJ1-4; no clear D gene. Germline V gene data show CDR1 as MNHNS and CDR2 as SASEGT. V lost 4 bases and J 7 bases, leaving 10 bases between the germline ends. This CDR3 spans 13 amino acids. The CDR3 loop reads CASSVQGSEKLFF. For the CDR3, the DNA is TGTGCCAGCAGTGTACAAGGGAGTGAAAAACTGTTTTTT.

The chain is built from TRBV7-2 and TRBJ1-2; 10 bases match TRBD1. This CDR3 contains 14 residues. Germline-derived CDR1 and CDR2 are SGHTA and FQGNSA. Trimming removed 1 base from V and 6 bases from J; junction bases left unmatched: 2. CDR3 nucleotide sequence: TGTGCCAGCAGCTTAGTGGGGACAGGGGATGGCTACACCTTC. It is translated as CASSLVGTGDGYTF.

This clone has just one count. The chain has TRBV4-3 and TRBJ2-7; TRBD1 is a possible D gene (6 bases). Germline assignment: CDR1 LGHNA and CDR2 YSLEER. This CDR3 region has 14 residues. V was cut by 0 bases and J by 0 bases, with 6 bases left in between. The CDR3 loop reads CASSQDRGSYEQYF. Written as DNA, the CDR3 is TGCGCCAGCAGCCAAGACAGGGGCTCCTACGAGCAGTACTTC.

This chain links TRBV11-2 with TRBJ2-1, with 7 positions matching TRBD2. The CDR3 runs to 17 residues. Germline loops: CDR1 SGHAT, CDR2 FQNNGV. With 5 bases clipped from V and 0 bases from J, the junction kept 10 bases outside the gene matches. CDR3 protein: CASSPRTGGSSYNEQFF. In DNA, the CDR3 is TGTGCCAGCAGCCCACGGACTGGCGGGAGCTCCTACAATGAGCAGTTCTTC.

The V call is TRBV23-1, the J call TRBJ2-7; a possible D gene is TRBD1 (6 bases). TRBV23-1 is filed as an ORF, its function uncertain. The V gene lost 0 bases and the J gene lost 4 bases, with 10 bases spanning the gap. There are 14 residues in the CDR3. The CDR3 coding sequence is TGCGCCAGCAGTCAATCGCGACAGGCGTACGAGCAGTACTTC. Protein product: CASSQSRQAYEQYF.

V is TRBV6-5 and J is TRBJ2-5; D is perhaps TRBD1 (6 bases). Gene TRBJ2-7 matches the end of the DNA better, so the J call may be wrong. This CDR3 has 15 residues. The germline V gene encodes CDR1 MNHEY and CDR2 SVGAGI. The CDR3 DNA sequence: TGTGCCAGCAGTTACGAAGAGACAGGAAGCTACGAGCAGTACTTC. Protein product: CASSYEETGSYEQYF.

V gene TRBV19 combines with J gene TRBJ2-2; D possibly corresponds to TRBD1 (5 bases). V gave up 2 bases and J gave up 4 bases, with 11 bases separating them. Germline V lookup: CDR1 LNHDA, CDR2 SQIVND (reference sequence). This CDR3 contains 15 residues. Here the CDR3 reads CASSIFGRVTGELFF. CDR3 nucleotides: TGTGCCAGTAGTATATTTGGCAGGGTCACCGGGGAGCTGTTTTTT.

This clone has a handful of counts. The rearrangement links TRBV7-2 to TRBJ1-1, with a weak D call TRBD1 (6 bases). The CDR3 covers 14 residues. The germline gives CDR1 SGHTA, CDR2 FQGNSA. The V end was cut by 4 bases, the J end by 3 bases, with 12 bases between. CDR3 in amino acids: CASSSGQRYTEAFF. DNA of the CDR3: TGTGCCAGCAGCTCCGGACAGAGGTACACTGAAGCTTTCTTT.

This clone was picked up one time. V and J are TRBV30 and TRBJ1-2; 7 bases match TRBD1. Germline CDR1 is GTSNPN and CDR2 is SVGIG (reference sequence). This CDR3 is built from 13 residues. The ends lost 7 bases at V and 3 bases at J; junction bases unmatched: 8. The CDR3 nucleotides are TGTGCCTCCTCGACAGGGTCTGACTATGGCTACACCTTC. It is translated as CASSTGSDYGYTF.

This chain joins TRBV4-3 and TRBJ2-7; 7 nucleotides line up with TRBD2. In germline, CDR1 is LGHNA, CDR2 YSLEER. The CDR3 contains 14 residues. V lost 4 bases to trimming and J lost 3 bases; unmatched junction nucleotides: 6. CDR3 in DNA: TGCGCCAGCAGCCCCGGGGGGTCCCGCTACGAGCAGTACTTC. Translated, it gives CASSPGGSRYEQYF.

The sample holds a few counts of this clone. The V call is TRBV5-1, the J call TRBJ1-1, with a possible D match to TRBD1 (5 bases). In germline, CDR1 is SGHRS, CDR2 YFSETQ. V lost 4 bases and J 2 bases, leaving 15 bases between the germline ends. The CDR3 sequence is 15 residues long. CDR3 loop: CASSADSRINTEAFF. CDR3 in DNA: TGCGCCAGCAGCGCAGACAGTAGGATTAACACTGAAGCTTTCTTT.

The CDR3, as DNA: TGTGCCAGCAGCCCACTAGCGGGGCATGAGCAGTTCTTC. Its translation: CASSPLAGHEQFF. The genes are TRBV7-2 and TRBJ2-1, with 10 bases aligning to TRBD2. This CDR3 comprises 13 residues. Germline values: CDR1 SGHTA, CDR2 FQGNSA. V trimming: 5 bases; J trimming: 8 bases; junction bases outside the gene matches: 3.

The chain combines TRBV15 with TRBJ2-3, with 8 bases aligning to TRBD1. The CDR3 totals 16 residues. Germline CDR1 is LNHNV and CDR2 is YYDKDF (reference sequence). Trimming cost V 2 bases and J 8 bases; bases outside gene matches: 12. The CDR3 bases are TGTGCCACCAGCAGAACCCGGGACAGGATCTTCGGTACGCAGTATTTT. This sequence encodes CATSRTRDRIFGTQYF.

V usage is TRBV19 and J usage is TRBJ1-4, with unresolved D. V was pared by 6 bases and J by 0 bases, with 8 bases between. Germline V lookup: CDR1 LNHDA, CDR2 SQIVND (reference sequence). This CDR3 has 14 amino acids. CDR3 sequence reads: CASSNIATNEKLFF. The DNA for the CDR3 is TGTGCCAGTAGCAATATAGCAACTAATGAAAAACTGTTTTTT. The full variable domain, its missing parts supplied by reference TRBV19 and TRBJ1-4, is DGGITQSPKYLFRKEGQNVTLSCEQNLNHDAMYWYRQDPGQGLRLIYYSQIVNDFQKGDIAEGYSVSREKKESFPLTVTSAQKNPTAFYLCASSNIATNEKLFFGSGTQLSVL.

The V gene is TRBV13, the J gene TRBJ1-3; D is ambiguous. Trimming took 3 bases from V and 1 from J, leaving 7 bases between them. CDR1 is PRHDT and CDR2 is FYEKMQ in the germline V gene (reference sequence). The CDR3 has 14 residues. CDR3 protein: CASSFERSGNTIYF. In DNA, the CDR3 is TGTGCCAGCAGCTTCGAGAGGTCTGGAAACACCATATATTTT.